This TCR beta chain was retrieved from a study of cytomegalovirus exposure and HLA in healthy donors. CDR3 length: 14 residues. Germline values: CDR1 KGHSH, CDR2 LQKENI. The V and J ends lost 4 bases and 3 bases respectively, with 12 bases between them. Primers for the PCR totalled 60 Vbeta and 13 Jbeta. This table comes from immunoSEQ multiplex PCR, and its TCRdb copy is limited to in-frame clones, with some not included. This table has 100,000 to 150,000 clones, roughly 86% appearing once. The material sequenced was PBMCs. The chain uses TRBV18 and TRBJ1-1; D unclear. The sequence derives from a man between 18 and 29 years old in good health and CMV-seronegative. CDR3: CASSLSRGDTEAFF. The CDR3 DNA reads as TGTGCCAGCTCACTTTCACGCGGGGACACTGAAGCTTTCTTT.